Following are 9 T cell receptor beta chains from one sample sequenced in a study of CD8+ T cells in alopecia areata. Treatment indicated: oral pan-JAK inhibitor, 5-10 mg twice daily. The sequencing template was cDNA reverse transcribed from extracted RNA. Libraries were prepared by immunoSEQ multiplex PCR; TCRdb keeps only in-frame clonotypes and omits some of them. The sample contains approximately 300,000 clones, about 62% of which appear only once. Specimen: CD4+ T cells sorted from blood, collected at week 24, from a patient treated with tofacitinib. The receptor set was obtained from a human donor with alopecia areata.

The genes are TRBV4-1 and TRBJ1-2; 9 positions match TRBD1. This CDR3 spans 17 amino acids. The V segment lost 3 bases and the J segment 1 base; nucleotides outside the gene matches: 9. Germline V gene data show CDR1 as MGHRA and CDR2 as YSYEKL. The CDR3 DNA is TGCGCCAGCAGCCATGGACAGGGGAGGAACTTTAACTATGGCTACACCTTC. Residues: CASSHGQGRNFNYGYTF.

This sequence joins TRBV6-1 and TRBJ1-4; D gene uncertain. The V gene's germline CDR1 is MNHNS and CDR2 SASEGT. Trimming removed 2 bases at V and 5 bases at J, with 12 bases between. The CDR3 has 15 amino acids. The CDR3 sequence is CASSEPAAMNEKLFF. The CDR3 region has the DNA TGTGCCAGCAGTGAACCCGCGGCTATGAATGAAAAACTGTTTTTT.

The chain employs TRBV5-1 and TRBJ1-1, with D perhaps matching TRBD1 (6 bases). V was pared by 2 bases and J by 5 bases, with 10 bases between. Germline lookup yields CDR1 SGHRS and CDR2 YFSETQ. There are 13 residues in the CDR3. Here the CDR3 reads CASSFNRETEAFF. CDR3 nucleotides: TGCGCCAGCAGCTTTAACAGGGAGACTGAAGCTTTCTTT.

The sample holds a few counts of this clone. V usage is TRBV29-1 and J usage is TRBJ1-6; D uncertain. From germline, CDR1 is SQVTM and CDR2 ANQGSEA. The CDR3 runs to 13 residues. Deletions cut 4 bases from V and 4 bases from J, with 8 bases between. CDR3 DNA sequence: TGCAGCGTTGGTGAGGGATATAATTCACCCCTCCACTTT. Amino acid sequence: CSVGEGYNSPLHF.

V and J are TRBV29-1 and TRBJ2-5; D is perhaps TRBD1 or TRBD2 (5 bases each). V lost 5 bases to trimming and J lost 1 base, with 14 bases between them. This CDR3 has 14 residues. Germline V lookup: CDR1 SQVTM, CDR2 ANQGSEA. The CDR3: CSVKTPGTQETQYF. The CDR3 DNA is TGCAGCGTTAAAACCCCGGGGACCCAAGAGACCCAGTACTTC.

The V and J genes are TRBV9 and TRBJ2-3; 7 positions match TRBD2. The CDR3 has 15 amino acids. CDR1 is SGDLS, CDR2 YYNGEE, per germline. The trim removed 1 base at V and 2 bases at J, leaving 4 bases unmatched. CDR3 nucleotide sequence: TGTGCCAGCAGCGTACTAGCGGCATTCACAGATACGCAGTATTTT. Protein product: CASSVLAAFTDTQYF.

This clone is a singleton in its sample. The chain combines TRBV29-1 with TRBJ1-6, with TRBD1 as a possible D gene (5 bases). This CDR3 spans 14 amino acids. V lost 4 bases and J lost 5, with 12 bases in between. Germline V lookup: CDR1 SQVTM, CDR2 ANQGSEA. Here the CDR3 reads CSVAVGTNNSPLHF. CDR3 DNA: TGCAGCGTTGCGGTAGGGACGAATAATTCACCCCTCCACTTT.

The chain couples TRBV19 to TRBJ1-1; 7 bases align to TRBD1. Germline values: CDR1 LNHDA, CDR2 SQIVND (reference sequence). The trim removed 2 bases at V and 4 bases at J, leaving 7 bases unmatched. The length of the CDR3 is 15 residues. The CDR3 sequence is CASSILGQVVTEAFF. CDR3 bases: TGTGCCAGTAGTATATTAGGACAGGTCGTCACTGAAGCTTTCTTT.

This clone was seen only once. The chain has TRBV9 and TRBJ2-1; maybe TRBD2 (6 bases). From germline, CDR1 is SGDLS and CDR2 YYNGEE. Trimming took off 4 bases at V and 6 bases at J, with 17 bases between the two ends. The CDR3 length is 15 residues. The CDR3 loop reads CASSPRLLGGNEQFF. In nucleotides, the CDR3 is TGTGCCAGCAGCCCCCGGTTGTTGGGGGGCAATGAGCAGTTCTTC. Based on the CDR3 plus reference TRBV9 and TRBJ2-1, the full variable domain is DSGVTQTPKHLITATGQRVTLRCSPRSGDLSVYWYQQSLDQGLQFLIQYYNGEERAKGNILERFSAQQFPDLHSELNLSSLELGDSALYFCASSPRLLGGNEQFFGPGTRLTVL.